The 30 T cell receptor beta chains listed next were all sequenced from one sample in a study of shared clonotypes between healthy human individuals. TCRdb's table, derived via immunoSEQ multiplex PCR, lists solely in-frame clones and lacks some. There are roughly 660,000 clones in the sample; less than 95% occur only once, and about 33% lies in the top ten. Sequencing used memory CD8+ T cells from PBMCs. Stated subset: CD45RO+ cells pooled with CCR7-negative TemRA cells. The receptors were sampled from a man between 18 and 29 years old in good health. Some clones in this sample may be carry-over from other donors' samples.

The chain couples TRBV7-8 to TRBJ2-5; D may be TRBD1 or TRBD2 (5 bases each). V lost 1 base, J lost 1 base, and 13 bases lay in between. CDR1 SGHVS and CDR2 FQNEAQ come from the germline V gene. The CDR3 has 16 amino acids. CDR3 amino acids: CASSLETGASQETQYF. The CDR3 DNA sequence: TGTGCCAGCAGCTTAGAAACCGGGGCCTCCCAAGAGACCCAGTACTTC.

A remark on this clone: This specimen includes other DNA sequences encoding the same CDR3. This chain joins TRBV4-3 and TRBJ1-5; no clear D. Trimming left V 0 bases short and J 6 bases short, with 12 bases between. CDR1 and CDR2 (germline): LGHNA, YSLEER. The CDR3 has 15 residues. This CDR3 is CASSQDLGVSQPQHF. The CDR3 DNA follows: TGCGCCAGCAGCCAAGATCTCGGGGTATCTCAGCCCCAGCATTTT.

The chain combines TRBV11-2 with TRBJ1-5, with D possibly TRBD1 on 6 matching bases. V was shortened by 5 bases and J by 1 base, with 12 bases between the two germline ends. This CDR3 spans 15 amino acids. The V gene's germline CDR1 is SGHAT and CDR2 FQNNGV. The CDR3 is CASSKQGRSNQPQHF. DNA of the CDR3: TGTGCCAGCAGCAAACAGGGTCGGAGCAATCAGCCCCAGCATTTT.

There are a few counts of this clone. The chain links TRBV4-2 to TRBJ1-5, with no clear D. The CDR3 has 13 residues. Germline-derived CDR1 and CDR2 are LGHNA and YNFKEQ. Trimming removed 1 base from V and 3 bases from J, with 4 bases in between. As DNA, the CDR3 is TGTGCCAGCAGCCAAGGGGTCAATCAGCCCCAGCATTTT. This translates into CASSQGVNQPQHF.

Notes on this clone: An end of the junction does not agree with germline; a read error may underlie this. The chain links TRBV5-6 to TRBJ1-1, with a possible D match to TRBD1 (6 bases). There are 14 residues in the CDR3. Germline V CDR1 and CDR2: SGHDT, YYEEEE. The CDR3 coding sequence is TGTGCCAGCACCTTGGGGCAGGGGTACACTGAAGCTTTCTTT. It specifies CASTLGQGYTEAFF.

This chain links TRBV11-2 with TRBJ2-5; D is perhaps TRBD2 (6 bases). The J call may be in error: the DNA end matches TRBJ2-7 better. The CDR3 loop spans 12 amino acids. In germline, CDR1 is SGHAT, CDR2 FQNNGV. In DNA, the CDR3 is TGTGCCAGCAGCTTCGGAGGGGTCGAGCAGTACTTC. Translation gives CASSFGGVEQYF.

This rearrangement joins TRBV27 to TRBJ2-2; D gene unclear. This CDR3 region has 13 residues. CDR1 and CDR2 from the germline V gene are MNHEY and SMNVEV (reference sequence). Trimming shortened V by 3 bases and J by 5 bases, and 7 bases separated the two germline ends. The CDR3 here is CASSFVSTGELFF. CDR3 nucleotide sequence: TGTGCCAGCAGTTTCGTTTCAACCGGGGAGCTGTTTTTT.

The J gene is TRBJ2-4, the V gene TRBV28; tentative D call: TRBD2 (5 bases). Looked up from germline, CDR1 is MDHEN and CDR2 is SYDVKM. The V end lost 0 bases, the J end lost 0 bases, and 9 bases lay between the germline ends. This CDR3 has 16 residues. The CDR3 loop is CASSLWSEVAKNIQYF. The CDR3, as DNA: TGTGCCAGCAGTTTATGGTCGGAGGTAGCCAAAAACATTCAGTACTTC.

The chain combines TRBV28 with TRBJ1-5; D gene ambiguous. The CDR3 has 12 amino acids. Trimming stripped 6 bases from V and 5 bases from J, with 8 bases between. Germline V CDR1 and CDR2: MDHEN, SYDVKM. The CDR3 sequence is CASRESDQPQHF. For the CDR3, the DNA is TGTGCCAGCAGGGAATCAGATCAGCCCCAGCATTTT.

The chain combines TRBV30 with TRBJ2-1; D ambiguous. V was shortened by 7 bases and J by 7 bases, with 14 bases between the two germline ends. CDR3 length: 12 residues. Per the germline V gene, CDR1 is GTSNPN and CDR2 is SVGIG (reference sequence). The CDR3 DNA is TGTGCCTCCAAGGAGCTGAGTAATGAGCAGTTCTTC. Translation: CASKELSNEQFF.

A single count supports this clone. V gene TRBV13 combines with J gene TRBJ2-1; 10 bases agree with TRBD2. V lost 5 bases and J lost 5; bases outside the gene matches: 9. CDR1 and CDR2 from the germline V gene are PRHDT and FYEKMQ (reference sequence). This CDR3 is 16 amino acids long. The CDR3, as DNA: TGTGCCAGCAGCCAAGCTCCGGGACTAGCGCACAATGAGCAGTTCTTC. It codes for CASSQAPGLAHNEQFF.

DNA for the CDR3: TGTGCCAGCGGGAAGGGACTAGCGAGCTCCTACGAGCAGTACTTC. Translation gives CASGKGLASSYEQYF. V gene TRBV19 combines with J gene TRBJ2-7, with 10 bases aligning to TRBD2. Germline trimming cut 9 bases from V and 0 bases from J; bases unmatched to any gene: 8. From germline, CDR1 is LNHDA and CDR2 SQIVND (reference sequence). This CDR3 comprises 15 residues.

V gene TRBV9 combines with J gene TRBJ2-3; 9 bases agree with TRBD1. Trimming cost V 4 bases and J 3 bases; bases outside gene matches: 3. Germline CDR1 and CDR2: SGDLS and YYNGEE. The CDR3 covers 14 residues. CDR3 nucleotide sequence: TGTGCCAGCAGCCCGGGACAGGGTACAGATACGCAGTATTTT. Encoded protein: CASSPGQGTDTQYF.

This chain connects TRBV6-1 to TRBJ2-1, with 7 nucleotides matching TRBD1. Losses at the gene ends were 0 bases for V and 1 base for J; bases not matched to a gene: 27. The CDR3 has 24 amino acids. Per the germline V gene, CDR1 is MNHNS and CDR2 is SASEGT. In nucleotides, the CDR3 is TGTGCCAGCAGTGAAGCGTACGTTGGGCAGGGGGTGCGCCCGATGCGAATATCCTACAATGAGCAGTTCTTC. Amino acids: CASSEAYVGQGVRPMRISYNEQFF.

This rearrangement joins TRBV5-6 to TRBJ2-5; 10 bases fit TRBD1. The germline V gene encodes CDR1 SGHDT and CDR2 YYEEEE. After removal of 5 bases from V and 5 bases from J, the junction contained 6 bases not matched to a gene. This CDR3 has 14 residues. CDR3 sequence reads: CASRTGGLRETQYF. The CDR3 DNA reads as TGTGCCAGCAGGACAGGGGGCTTGAGGGAGACCCAGTACTTC.

The DNA for the CDR3 is TGTGCCAGCAGGACTAGCGGTTGGACAGATACGCAGTATTTT. Protein: CASRTSGWTDTQYF. The chain combines TRBV25-1 with TRBJ2-3, with TRBD2 matching 9 bases. Germline loops: CDR1 MGHDK, CDR2 SYGVNS. The trim removed 6 bases at V and 3 bases at J, leaving 4 bases unmatched. This CDR3 region has 14 residues.

CDR3 nucleotides: TGCGCCAGCAAAGCAGATACGCAGTATTTT. Translating gives CASKADTQYF. This chain uses TRBV10-1 with TRBJ2-3; D is unclear. The V and J ends lost 7 bases and 4 bases respectively, with 3 bases between them. Germline V gives CDR1 WNHNN, CDR2 SYGVQD (reference sequence). There are 10 residues in the CDR3.

The count of this clone is one. This sequence joins TRBV4-2 and TRBJ1-1, with D perhaps TRBD1 (5 bases). V was pared by 1 base and J by 8 bases, with 23 bases between. Germline V gives CDR1 LGHNA, CDR2 YNFKEQ. The CDR3 runs 17 residues. CDR3 bases: TGTGCCAGCAGCCAAGTGTTTTCCAGGGAGTACGCGTACGAAGCTTTCTTT. It yields the protein CASSQVFSREYAYEAFF.

Comments on this clone: Additional DNA sequences in this sample encode the identical CDR3. The CDR3: CASSLGGSEQYF. The DNA for the CDR3 is TGTGCCAGCAGCTTAGGAGGGAGTGAGCAGTACTTC. The chain has TRBV7-9 and TRBJ2-7; the D gene is possibly TRBD2 (5 bases). V lost 1 base, J lost 7 bases, and 8 bases lay in between. Germline V gene data show CDR1 as SEHNR and CDR2 as FQNEAQ (reference sequence). The CDR3 totals 12 residues. The full variable domain, with the rest looked up from reference TRBV7-9 and TRBJ2-7, is DTGVSQNPRHKITKRGQNVTFRCDPISEHNRLYWYRQTLGQGPEFLTYFQNEAQLEKSRLLSDRFSAERPKGSFSTLEIQRTEQGDSAMYLCASSLGGSEQYFGPGTRLTVT.

The V gene is TRBV18, the J gene TRBJ2-1; D ambiguous. Germline CDR1 is KGHSH and CDR2 is LQKENI. V was cut by 0 bases and J by 5 bases, with 8 bases left in between. The CDR3 is made up of 14 amino acids. This chain's CDR3 is CASSPPSPNNEQFF. CDR3 DNA sequence: TGTGCCAGCTCACCACCGAGTCCCAACAATGAGCAGTTCTTC.

The genes are TRBV27 and TRBJ1-1, with TRBD1 as a possible D gene (5 bases). The CDR3 totals 17 residues. Germline CDR1 reads MNHEY; CDR2 reads SMNVEV (reference sequence). The V and J ends lost 1 base and 1 base respectively, with 16 bases between them. The CDR3 DNA is TGTGCCAGCAGTTTATTAGGACTCTCAGGGACGAACACTGAAGCTTTCTTT. As protein: CASSLLGLSGTNTEAFF.

The chain joins TRBV28 to TRBJ1-6; TRBD1 aligns across 8 bases. The CDR3 is 15 residues long. The V gene end was trimmed by 3 bases and the J gene end by 11 bases; junction bases not matched to a gene: 9. Germline CDR1 MDHEN, CDR2 SYDVKM. The CDR3 bases are TGTGCCAGCAGTTTCATAGGACAGGGTTTGACACCCCTCCACTTT. It encodes CASSFIGQGLTPLHF.

This chain links TRBV4-1 with TRBJ1-5; D is undetermined. The CDR3 totals 14 residues. The V end lost 1 base, the J end lost 9 bases, and 13 bases lay between the germline ends. Germline CDR1 reads MGHRA; CDR2 reads YSYEKL. CDR3 nucleotides: TGCGCCAGCAGCCAAGCGGCAGGTGGAGTGCCCCAGCATTTT. Translation gives CASSQAAGGVPQHF.

The rearrangement joins TRBV27 to TRBJ2-2, with unresolved D. V was shortened by 5 bases and J by 3 bases, with 4 bases between the two germline ends. Per germline, CDR1 MNHEY and CDR2 SMNVEV (reference sequence). This CDR3 is 12 amino acids long. The chain's CDR3 is CASSTYTGELFF. Here the CDR3 DNA reads TGTGCCAGCAGTACCTACACCGGGGAGCTGTTTTTT.

The gene calls are TRBV6-1 and TRBJ1-1; a weak D match, TRBD1 (6 bases). This CDR3 contains 18 residues. CDR1 and CDR2 (germline): MNHNS, SASEGT. Trimming removed 3 bases from V and 1 base from J, with 21 bases in between. The CDR3 loop reads CASSDRMRQATGNTEAFF. The CDR3 DNA follows: TGTGCCAGCAGTGATAGGATGAGACAGGCTACGGGGAACACTGAAGCTTTCTTT.

The chain links TRBV19 to TRBJ1-2; D is unclear. V gave up 4 bases and J gave up 8 bases, with 17 bases separating them. This CDR3 comprises 14 residues. In germline, CDR1 is LNHDA, CDR2 SQIVND (reference sequence). The CDR3 DNA reads as TGTGCCAGTAGTAGTAATCCAGCCTCTATGGGCTACACCTTC. Translation gives CASSSNPASMGYTF.

CDR3 sequence: CANGRSGSGNEQFF. CDR3 DNA: TGTGCCAACGGACGGAGCGGGAGCGGGAATGAGCAGTTCTTC. J is TRBJ2-1 and V is TRBV7-2, with TRBD2 identical over 8 bases. Germline V gene lookup returns CDR1 SGHTA and CDR2 FQGNSA. Germline trimming cut 10 bases from V and 7 bases from J; bases unmatched to any gene: 12. The CDR3 consists of 14 residues.

This clone was found once. The chain has TRBV4-3 and TRBJ1-1; 8 bases map to TRBD1. V was pared by 5 bases and J by 0 bases, with 11 bases of the junction left unmatched. The germline gives CDR1 LGHNA, CDR2 YSLEER. The CDR3 runs 17 residues. In DNA form, the CDR3 reads TGCGCCAGCAGCTCAGGGGGCGAGGGGACTATGAACACTGAAGCTTTCTTT. Its protein product is CASSSGGEGTMNTEAFF.

The V call is TRBV29-1, the J call TRBJ2-2, with D possibly TRBD1 on 6 matching bases. With 5 bases removed from V and 2 bases from J, the gap between germline ends came to 12 bases. There are 14 residues in the CDR3. The V gene's germline CDR1 is SQVTM and CDR2 ANQGSEA. This chain's CDR3 is CSVWGQSNTGELFF. CDR3 bases: TGCAGCGTTTGGGGGCAATCTAACACCGGGGAGCTGTTTTTT.

V gene TRBV7-2 combines with J gene TRBJ1-5; no clear D. The ends were cut back, 1 base at V and 7 bases at J, with 14 bases in the middle. The CDR3 spans 15 residues. Germline-derived CDR1 and CDR2 are SGHTA and FQGNSA. Written as DNA, the CDR3 is TGTGCCAGCAGCTTAGAGCTCGGCAGTCCCCAGCCCCAGCATTTT. Protein sequence: CASSLELGSPQPQHF.